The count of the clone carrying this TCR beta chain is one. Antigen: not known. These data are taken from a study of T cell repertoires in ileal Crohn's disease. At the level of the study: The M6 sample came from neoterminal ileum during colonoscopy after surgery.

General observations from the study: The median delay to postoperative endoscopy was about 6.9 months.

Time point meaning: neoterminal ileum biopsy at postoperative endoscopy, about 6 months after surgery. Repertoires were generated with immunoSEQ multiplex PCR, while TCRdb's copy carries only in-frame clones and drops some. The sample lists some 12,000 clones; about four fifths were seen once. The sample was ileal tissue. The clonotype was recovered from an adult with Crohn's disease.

The CDR3 protein is CSVGGRFLTEAFF. The CDR3 DNA reads TGCAGCGTTGGGGGGCGCTTCCTCACTGAAGCTTTCTTT. The gene calls are TRBV29-1 and TRBJ1-1; D possibly corresponds to TRBD1 (6 bases). Looked up from germline, CDR1 is SQVTM and CDR2 is ANQGSEA. The CDR3 length is 13 residues. Trimming cost V 4 bases and J 4 bases, with 13 bases left between them.